These 9 T cell receptor beta chains were all obtained from the same sample, sequenced in a study of shared clonotypes between healthy human individuals. Method: immunoSEQ multiplex PCR; TCRdb's copy keeps in-frame clones and lacks some. The repertoire holds roughly 2.6 million clones, with roughly 92% as singletons. Sequenced: naive CD4+ T cells sorted from blood. Regarding subset: CD45RA+ positively selected. All receptors derive from a man between 18 and 35 years old in good health.

The chain combines TRBV5-1 with TRBJ1-1, with D possibly being TRBD1 (5 bases). This CDR3 has 13 amino acids. Trimming removed 1 base from V and 4 bases from J, with 8 bases in between. Germline CDR1 is SGHRS and CDR2 is YFSETQ. CDR3: CASSLSGPTEAFF. Here the CDR3 DNA reads TGCGCCAGCAGCTTGTCGGGGCCCACTGAAGCTTTCTTT.

The chain links TRBV5-1 to TRBJ1-1; weak D call: TRBD1 (5 bases). This CDR3 contains 16 residues. Trimming pared 4 bases from V and 2 bases from J, leaving 18 bases between. Germline CDR1 SGHRS, CDR2 YFSETQ. CDR3 nucleotide sequence: TGCGCCAGCAGCCCGACGGTGGGGCAGCCCAACACTGAAGCTTTCTTT. Its translation is CASSPTVGQPNTEAFF.

This clone was seen a few times. This sample also contains other DNA sequences that code for the same CDR3. DNA of the CDR3: TGTGCCTGGAGGGGACAGCCAAACACTGAAGCTTTCTTT. Translation: CAWRGQPNTEAFF. The chain is built from TRBV30 and TRBJ1-1; 7 bases align to TRBD1. Looked up from germline, CDR1 is GTSNPN and CDR2 is SVGIG (reference sequence). The CDR3 covers 13 residues. Trimming at V came to 3 bases and at J to 2 bases, leaving 3 bases not matched to a gene. Full variable domain (remainder filled in from reference TRBV30 and TRBJ1-1): SQTIHQWPATLVQPVGSPLSLECTVEGTSNPNLYWYRQAAGRGLQLLFYSVGIGQISSEVPQNLSASRPQDRQFILSSKKLLLSDSGFYLCAWRGQPNTEAFFGQGTRLTVV.

The chain combines TRBV2 with TRBJ2-2; 9 bases are shared with TRBD2. The CDR3 length is 16 residues. Germline V gene data show CDR1 as SNHLY and CDR2 as FYNNEI. J lost 4 bases, V lost 6 bases, and 9 bases had no gene match. The CDR3: CASRQLAGGTTGELFF. In DNA form, the CDR3 reads TGTGCCAGCAGGCAACTAGCGGGCGGAACCACCGGGGAGCTGTTTTTT.

This clone was seen a handful of times. Within the sample, other DNA sequences also encode this same CDR3. The chain has TRBV19 and TRBJ2-2; perhaps TRBD1 as D (5 bases). Germline V gives CDR1 LNHDA, CDR2 SQIVND (reference sequence). Trimming left V 5 bases short and J 2 bases short, with 9 bases between. This CDR3 region has 14 residues. CDR3 sequence: CASSPTGNTGELFF. DNA for the CDR3: TGTGCCAGTAGTCCTACAGGAAACACCGGGGAGCTGTTTTTT.

This rearrangement joins TRBV7-2 to TRBJ2-5, with 12 bases identical to TRBD2. This CDR3 spans 15 amino acids. The ends lost 7 bases at V and 5 bases at J; junction bases unmatched: 8. In germline, CDR1 is SGHTA, CDR2 FQGNSA. The CDR3 loop reads CASTSGLAGLETQYF. The CDR3 bases are TGTGCCAGCACCAGCGGACTAGCGGGACTGGAGACCCAGTACTTC. The complete variable domain, with remaining parts taken from reference TRBV7-2 and TRBJ2-5, reads GAGVSQSPSNKVTEKGKDVELRCDPISGHTALYWYRQSLGQGLEFLIYFQGNSAPDKSGLPSDRFSAERTGGSVSTLTIQRTQQEDSAVYLCASTSGLAGLETQYFGPGTRLLVL.

The rearrangement links TRBV7-6 to TRBJ2-3; D could derive from TRBD1 or TRBD2 (5 bases each). V was cut by 1 base and J by 11 bases, with 22 bases left in between. This CDR3 comprises 16 residues. Germline lookup yields CDR1 SGHVS and CDR2 FNYEAQ. The CDR3 protein is CASSLGRGLSPQGQYF. The CDR3 nucleotides are TGTGCCAGCAGCTTAGGACGGGGCCTATCCCCGCAAGGGCAGTATTTT.

The chain couples TRBV11-2 to TRBJ2-3; TRBD2 agrees at 11 bases. Unmatched junction bases numbered 6, after V lost 5 bases and J lost 2 bases. Looked up from germline, CDR1 is SGHAT and CDR2 is FQNNGV. This CDR3 comprises 16 residues. CDR3 protein: CASSPQLAGVTDTQYF. The DNA for the CDR3 is TGTGCCAGCAGCCCACAACTAGCGGGAGTCACAGATACGCAGTATTTT.

The V gene is TRBV5-1, the J gene TRBJ2-7, with TRBD1 matching over 9 bases. V was pared by 4 bases and J by 6 bases, with 8 bases of the junction left unmatched. Germline V CDR1 and CDR2: SGHRS, YFSETQ. The CDR3 extends over 14 amino acids. The CDR3 region has the DNA TGCGCCAGCAGCGCCGGGGACAGGGCGGTCGAGCAGTACTTC. Translated: CASSAGDRAVEQYF.